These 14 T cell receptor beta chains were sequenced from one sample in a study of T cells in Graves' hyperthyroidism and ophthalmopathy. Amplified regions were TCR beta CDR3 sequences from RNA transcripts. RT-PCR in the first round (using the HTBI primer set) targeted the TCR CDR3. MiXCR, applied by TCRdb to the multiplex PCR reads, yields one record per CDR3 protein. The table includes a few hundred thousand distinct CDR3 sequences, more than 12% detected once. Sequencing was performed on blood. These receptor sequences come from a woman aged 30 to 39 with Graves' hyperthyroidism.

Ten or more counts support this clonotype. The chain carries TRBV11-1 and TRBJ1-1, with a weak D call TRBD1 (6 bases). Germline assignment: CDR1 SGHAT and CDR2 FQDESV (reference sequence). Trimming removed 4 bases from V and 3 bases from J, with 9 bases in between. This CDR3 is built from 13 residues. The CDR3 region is CASSSGHHTEAFF. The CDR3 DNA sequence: TGTGCCAGCAGCTCGGGACATCACACTGAAGCTTTCTTT.

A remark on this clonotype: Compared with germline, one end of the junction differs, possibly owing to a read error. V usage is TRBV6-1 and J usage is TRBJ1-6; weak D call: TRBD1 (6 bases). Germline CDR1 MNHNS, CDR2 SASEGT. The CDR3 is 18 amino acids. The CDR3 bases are TGTGCCAACAGTGAAGAGACAGGACCAAGCTCCTATAATTCACCCCTCCACTTT. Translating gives CANSEETGPSSYNSPLHF.

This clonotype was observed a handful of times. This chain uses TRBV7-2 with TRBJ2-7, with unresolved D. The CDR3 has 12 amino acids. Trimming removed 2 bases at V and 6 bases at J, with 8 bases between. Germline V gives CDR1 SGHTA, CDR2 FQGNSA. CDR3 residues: CASSLTSSEQYF. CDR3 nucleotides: TGTGCCAGCAGCTTAACCAGTAGCGAGCAGTACTTC. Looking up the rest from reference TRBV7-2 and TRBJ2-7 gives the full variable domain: GAGVSQSPSNKVTEKGKDVELRCDPISGHTALYWYRQSLGQGLEFLIYFQGNSAPDKSGLPSDRFSAERTGGSVSTLTIQRTQQEDSAVYLCASSLTSSEQYFGPGTRLTVT.

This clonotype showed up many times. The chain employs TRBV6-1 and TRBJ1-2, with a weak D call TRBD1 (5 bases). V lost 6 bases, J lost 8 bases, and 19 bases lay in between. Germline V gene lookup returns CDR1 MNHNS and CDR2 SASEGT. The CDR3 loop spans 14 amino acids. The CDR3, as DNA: TGTGCCAGCAGGGAGGATCCAGGGATTAGGGGCTACACCTTC. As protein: CASREDPGIRGYTF.

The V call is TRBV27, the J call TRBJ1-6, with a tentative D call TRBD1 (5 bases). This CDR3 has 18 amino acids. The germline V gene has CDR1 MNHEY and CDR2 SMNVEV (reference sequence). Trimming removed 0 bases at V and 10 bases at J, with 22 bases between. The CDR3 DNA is TGTGCCAGCAGTTTATCGATAAACCTGGACAAGCTATACTCACCCCTCCACTTT. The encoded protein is CASSLSINLDKLYSPLHF.

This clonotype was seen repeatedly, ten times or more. In DNA form, the CDR3 reads TGTGCCAGCAGCCAAGATGGGACAATTGCCTATAGCAATCAGCCCCAGCATTTT. This gives the protein CASSQDGTIAYSNQPQHF. This chain joins TRBV3-1 and TRBJ1-5; tentative D call: TRBD1 (6 bases). Germline V lookup: CDR1 LGHDT, CDR2 YNNKEL (reference sequence). This CDR3 is 18 amino acids long. V was pared by 0 bases and J by 0 bases, with 15 bases between. Full variable domain (rest looked up from reference TRBV3-1 and TRBJ1-5): DTAVSQTPKYLVTQMGNDKSIKCEQNLGHDTMYWYKQDSKKFLKIMFSYNNKELIINETVPNRFSPKSPDKAHLNLHINSLELGDSAVYFCASSQDGTIAYSNQPQHFGDGTRLSIL.

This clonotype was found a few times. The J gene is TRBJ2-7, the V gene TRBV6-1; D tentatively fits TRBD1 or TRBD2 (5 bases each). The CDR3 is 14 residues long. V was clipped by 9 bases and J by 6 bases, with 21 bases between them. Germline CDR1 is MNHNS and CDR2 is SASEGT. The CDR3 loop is CASFFAPRGGEQYF. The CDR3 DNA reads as TGTGCCAGTTTTTTTGCCCCCCGGGGCGGCGAGCAGTACTTC.

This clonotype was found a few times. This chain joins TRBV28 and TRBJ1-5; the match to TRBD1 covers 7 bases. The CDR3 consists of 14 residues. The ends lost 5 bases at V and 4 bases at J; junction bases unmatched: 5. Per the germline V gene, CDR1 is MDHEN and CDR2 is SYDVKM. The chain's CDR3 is CASSRQGKNQPQHF. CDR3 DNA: TGTGCCAGCAGTCGACAGGGAAAAAATCAGCCCCAGCATTTT.

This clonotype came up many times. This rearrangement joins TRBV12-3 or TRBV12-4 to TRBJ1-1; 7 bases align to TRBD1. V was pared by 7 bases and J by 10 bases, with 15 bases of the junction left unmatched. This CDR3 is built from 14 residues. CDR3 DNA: TGTGCCAGCACCGCAAACTCCAGGGGGTTAGTAGCTTTCTTT. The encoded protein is CASTANSRGLVAFF.

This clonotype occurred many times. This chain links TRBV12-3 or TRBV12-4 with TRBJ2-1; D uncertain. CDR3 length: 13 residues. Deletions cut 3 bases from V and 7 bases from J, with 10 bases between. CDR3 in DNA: TGTGCCAGCAGTTTGAGCCGTCCTAATGAGCAGTTCTTC. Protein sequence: CASSLSRPNEQFF.

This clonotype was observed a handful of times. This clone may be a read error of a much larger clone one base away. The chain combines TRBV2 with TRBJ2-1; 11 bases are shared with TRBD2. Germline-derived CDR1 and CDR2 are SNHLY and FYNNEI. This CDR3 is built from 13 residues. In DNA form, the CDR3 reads TGTACCAGCAGACTAGCGGGAAACAATGAGCAGTTCTTC. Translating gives CTSRLAGNNEQFF.

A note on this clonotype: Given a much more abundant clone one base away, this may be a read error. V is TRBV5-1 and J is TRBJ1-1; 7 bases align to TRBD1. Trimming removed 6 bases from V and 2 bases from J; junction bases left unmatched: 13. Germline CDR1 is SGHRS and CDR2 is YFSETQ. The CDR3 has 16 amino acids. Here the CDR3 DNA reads TGCGCCAGCACTCTTGGGGGGACAGTTCAAAACACTGAAGCTTTCTTT. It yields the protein CASTLGGTVQNTEAFF.

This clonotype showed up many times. This CDR3 is CASSDRGQNTEAFF. CDR3 nucleotides: TGTGCCAGCAGTGATAGGGGGCAGAACACTGAAGCTTTCTTT. The chain has TRBV2 and TRBJ1-1; 7 positions match TRBD1. Germline assignment: CDR1 SNHLY and CDR2 FYNNEI. The V segment lost 3 bases and the J segment 1 base; nucleotides outside the gene matches: 2. The CDR3 length is 14 residues.

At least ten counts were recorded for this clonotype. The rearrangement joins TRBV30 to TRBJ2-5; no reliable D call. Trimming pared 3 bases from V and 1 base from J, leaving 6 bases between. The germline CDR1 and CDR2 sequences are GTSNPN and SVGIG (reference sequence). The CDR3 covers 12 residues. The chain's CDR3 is CAWSSRQETQYF. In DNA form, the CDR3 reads TGTGCCTGGAGCTCCCGCCAAGAGACCCAGTACTTC.